This T cell receptor beta chain was observed in a study of beta chain features in type 1 diabetes. Expressed TCRB transcripts were sequenced, since all the RNA that had been isolated was reverse transcribed. Assay: immunoSEQ multiplex PCR; the TCRdb copy retains only in-frame clones and omits some. This sample yields roughly 250,000 clones, of which over 7.5% are seen a single time; about 0.037% belongs to the top ten. This clone was found a few times. The CDR3 totals 11 residues. Germline-derived CDR1 and CDR2 are DFQATT and SNEGSKA (reference sequence). Between the trimmed V and J ends, which lost 1 base and 3 bases, there was a span of 3 bases.

This TCR derives from a woman younger than 30 in good health. The sequencing input was naive CD4+ T cells from blood. The rearrangement links TRBV20-1 to TRBJ2-5; D is unresolved. The CDR3 spells CSARVKETQYF. CDR3 coding DNA: TGCAGTGCTAGAGTCAAAGAGACCCAGTACTTC.